The entry below describes one T cell receptor (beta chain). Its antigen is currently not known. No qualities accompany the bases; no much larger clone lies one base away. The CDR3 has 13 amino acids, counting the end cysteine and phenylalanine. Of all the DNA, just the CDR3 is kept, 39 bases in frame from base 1. The germline V gene yields SNHLY for CDR1 and FYNNEI for CDR2. V is clipped by 7 bases and J by 5 bases, and the sequence between their germline boundaries is 12 bases long. Each collaborating institution followed its own protocols to collect whole blood in K2EDTA tubes. Collaborator samples were shipped for TCRbeta analysis as frozen whole blood, isolated PBMCs, or DNA extracted from either sample type. This sample stems from a study of blood T cell repertoires in COVID-19 (dated by TCRdb to the early 2020s). As for the study more broadly: The collaborator samples originated in the United States, Italy and Spain and spanned the acute and convalescent phases of COVID-19. Sample metadata almost always included a de-identified subject ID, COVID-19 status, age in years and sex. The samples were drawn from two sources: the first 160 participants of the ongoing ImmuneRACE study, and fewer than 1,500 subjects contributed by 6 global collaborators. The material from the prospective study consisted of cDNA or gDNA derived from T cells, B-cell-depleted T cells, or PBMCs. Where available, HLA class I and class II types were obtained from metadata supplied by the sample provider rather than from assay-based typing. Subjects who had been exposed to COVID-19, were actively infected with it, or had recovered from it provided the deeply sampled blood TCRbeta repertoires that made up the dataset. A freely available public database, intended as a resource for researchers studying the immune response to SARS-CoV-2, is where the repertoires were released.

TCRbeta CDR3 regions were amplified from genomic DNA using the immunoSEQ Assay, a bias-controlled multiplex PCR. The published analysis was carried out like this. Within the assay, amplification of reference gene primers was used to estimate how many nucleated cells each sample contained. Sequence reads were collapsed and filtered to measure the absolute abundance of every unique TCRbeta CDR3 rearrangement. For each sample, productive Simpson clonality was calculated by taking the square root of Simpson's diversity index across productive rearrangements. TCRdb stores this immuneACCESS table with in-frame sequences only. Part of the clones is absent; in the studies checked, under half of the shortfall reflects unresolved V genes, and no reason is known for the rest. That table is the source of V, J and clone size, and D and trimming were worked out from the DNA. The sample table holds about 74,000 clones, of which about four fifths were seen once. 30% to 45% of the sample belongs to the ten largest clones.

Broader findings and caveats from the paper: How much clinical and demographic metadata was included differed by source and by participant, and the metadata was provided uncurated.

The chain is encoded by TRBV2 joined to TRBJ1-5; the D segment could be TRBD1, given 6 matching bases. This sequence was found in a man aged 70-80 years with acute or convalescent COVID-19. The sequenced sample consisted of peripheral blood. The encoded CDR3 is CASTQGGDQPQHF. The DNA sequence is TGTGCCAGCACCCAAGGGGGAGATCAGCCCCAGCATTTT.